These 9 T cell receptor beta chains were sequenced from one sample in a study of molecular identifiers for immune sequencing clone quantification. TCRdb reanalysed the PCR reads using MiXCR and keeps one entry per CDR3 protein. The top ten hold 1.4% to 1.5% of the sample, which has fewer than 75,000 distinct CDR3 sequences, under 20% seen once. Source material: naive CD8+ T cells from blood, with Jurkat cell RNA spiked in. Subset: FACS-sorted CD8+CD4-CCR7+CD45RA+ naive T cells. The receptors originated from a human donor in good health. Some libraries in this study had Jurkat cell RNA spiked in.

This clonotype was counted ten times or more. The chain has TRBV10-3 and TRBJ2-7; possible D gene TRBD2, 5 bases. The length of the CDR3 is 13 residues. V lost 8 bases and J lost 6, with 17 bases in between. The germline V gene encodes CDR1 ENHRY and CDR2 SYGVKD. The CDR3 region is CAIRSEDGGEQYF. CDR3 nucleotides: TGTGCCATCCGTAGCGAAGACGGAGGCGAGCAGTACTTC.

As for this clonotype: Possible read error: a much larger clone is one base away. The chain joins TRBV27 to TRBJ1-2; 9 nucleotides match TRBD1. Germline trimming cut 5 bases from V and 7 bases from J; bases unmatched to any gene: 8. This CDR3 region has 14 residues. The V gene's germline CDR1 is MNHEY and CDR2 SMNVEV (reference sequence). The CDR3 region is CASSTGGDIRGYTF. The CDR3 DNA reads as TGTGCCAGCAGTACAGGGGGCGATATTCGTGGCTACACCTTC.

There are many counts of this clonotype. This chain uses TRBV4-1 with TRBJ2-7, with D unresolved. V was clipped by 1 base and J by 1 base, with 8 bases between them. This CDR3 contains 14 residues. In germline, CDR1 is MGHRA, CDR2 YSYEKL. For the CDR3, the DNA is TGCGCCAGCAGCCAAGTACTGGGATCCTACGAGCAGTACTTC. It is translated as CASSQVLGSYEQYF.

Many counts were recorded for this clonotype. The chain recombines TRBV10-1 with TRBJ1-1, with unresolved D. The germline V and J ends were trimmed by 4 bases and 3 bases, with 12 bases remaining between them. Germline V gene data show CDR1 as WNHNN and CDR2 as SYGVQD (reference sequence). CDR3 size: 14 residues. CDR3 in amino acids: CASSGVGLDTEAFF. DNA for the CDR3: TGCGCCAGCAGTGGAGTCGGACTGGACACTGAAGCTTTCTTT.

The chain links TRBV20-1 to TRBJ1-3, with D unclear. The CDR3 runs to 14 residues. Germline assignment: CDR1 DFQATT and CDR2 SNEGSKA (reference sequence). Trimming removed 6 bases from V and 0 bases from J, with 12 bases in between. The CDR3 loop is CSAKDVGSGNTIYF. The CDR3 DNA reads TGCAGTGCGAAGGACGTGGGCTCTGGAAACACCATATATTTT.

This clonotype was found a few times. This chain connects TRBV30 to TRBJ2-1, with D tentatively TRBD2 (6 bases). V shed 0 bases and J shed 4 bases, with 16 bases lying between them. CDR1 and CDR2 (germline): GTSNPN, SVGIG (reference sequence). There are 16 residues in the CDR3. This CDR3 is CAWSVGSGAPYNEQFF. For the CDR3, the DNA is TGTGCCTGGAGTGTCGGTTCGGGAGCTCCTTACAATGAGCAGTTCTTC.

Remarks on this clonotype: A much more abundant neighbour one base away suggests this may be a read error. CDR3: CASSKPPGRLREQFF. CDR3 nucleotides: TGTGCCAGCAGCAAGCCACCGGGACGGCTTCGTGAGCAGTTCTTC. This chain connects TRBV7-4 to TRBJ2-1; D is possibly TRBD1 or TRBD2 (5 bases each). The ends were cut back, 5 bases at V and 9 bases at J, with 20 bases in the middle. Germline assignment: CDR1 SGHVT and CDR2 SQSDAQ. This CDR3 is built from 15 residues. The whole variable domain, filled in from reference TRBV7-4 and TRBJ2-1, reads GAGVSQSPRYKVAKRGRDVALRCDSISGHVTLYWYRQTLGQGSEVLTYSQSDAQRDKSGRPSGRFSAERPERSVSTLKIQRTEQGDSAVYLCASSKPPGRLREQFFGPGTRLTVL.

Notes on this clonotype: A much larger clone differs from this one at a single base, so this may be a read error. The chain joins TRBV7-9 to TRBJ1-1; D remains unclear. V lost 1 base and J lost 0, with 9 bases in between. Per germline, CDR1 SEHNR and CDR2 FQNEAQ (reference sequence). The CDR3 consists of 15 residues. The CDR3 sequence: CASSLEPGLNTEAFF. In DNA, the CDR3 is TGTGCCAGCAGCTTAGAGCCAGGTCTGAACACTGAAGCTTTCTTT. The whole variable domain, filled in from reference TRBV7-9 and TRBJ1-1, reads DTGVSQNPRHKITKRGQNVTFRCDPISEHNRLYWYRQTLGQGPEFLTYFQNEAQLEKSRLLSDRFSAERPKGSFSTLEIQRTEQGDSAMYLCASSLEPGLNTEAFFGQGTRLTVV.

This clonotype was observed many times. The rearrangement links TRBV11-2 to TRBJ2-7, with D perhaps TRBD1 or TRBD2 (5 bases each). Germline-derived CDR1 and CDR2 are SGHAT and FQNNGV. V was trimmed by 5 bases and J by 5 bases, leaving 10 bases between them. This CDR3 spans 12 amino acids. DNA of the CDR3: TGTGCCAGCAGCCCGGGGCTCGACGAGCAGTACTTC. It encodes CASSPGLDEQYF.